The sample holds many counts of the clone carrying this TCR beta chain. The antigen remains unidentified. These data originate in a study of CD8 T cells in ankylosing spondylitis. Quantitative 5'-RACE was performed with molecular barcodes, and it yielded the TCR beta libraries. MiXCR, run by TCRdb on the 5' RACE reads, gives a single entry per CDR3 protein. The sample has fewer than 550,000 distinct CDR3 sequences; approximately 5% are singletons. Study results and limitations: What appeared characteristic of ankylosing spondylitis blood was a TCR beta motif of about eight highly homologous variants.

The origin of this receptor is a male donor with ankylosing spondylitis. Sequenced: blood, either unsorted or a sorted T cell fraction (not recorded which).

This chain's CDR3 is CSTSGTGGDEQYF. CDR3 DNA sequence: TGCAGCACCTCCGGGACAGGGGGCGACGAGCAGTACTTC. The chain couples TRBV29-1 to TRBJ2-7, with TRBD1 matching 12 bases. Germline-derived CDR1 and CDR2 are SQVTM and ANQGSEA. The V segment lost 8 bases and the J segment 5 bases; nucleotides outside the gene matches: 7. The CDR3 loop spans 13 amino acids.